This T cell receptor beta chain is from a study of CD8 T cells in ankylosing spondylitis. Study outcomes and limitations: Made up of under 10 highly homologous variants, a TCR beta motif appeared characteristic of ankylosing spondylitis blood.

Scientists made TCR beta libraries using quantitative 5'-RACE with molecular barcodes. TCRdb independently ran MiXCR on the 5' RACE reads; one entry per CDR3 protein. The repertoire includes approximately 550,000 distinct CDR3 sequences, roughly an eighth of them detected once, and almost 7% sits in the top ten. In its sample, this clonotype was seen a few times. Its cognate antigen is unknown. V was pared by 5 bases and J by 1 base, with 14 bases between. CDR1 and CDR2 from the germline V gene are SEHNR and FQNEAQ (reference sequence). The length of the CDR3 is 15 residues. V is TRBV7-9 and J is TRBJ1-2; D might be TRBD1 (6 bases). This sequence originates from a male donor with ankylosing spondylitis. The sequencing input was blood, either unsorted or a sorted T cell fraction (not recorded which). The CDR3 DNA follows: TGTGCCAGCAGCCCCCTGACAGGAGATAACTATGGCTACACCTTC. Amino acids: CASSPLTGDNYGYTF.